This T cell receptor (beta chain) was recovered during a study of T-cell memory formation after mild COVID-19 (dated by TCRdb to the early 2020s). In the study overall: TCR sequence clusters from the two donors were found to be largely donor specific. In a couple of donors, T-cell clones that expanded and contracted after mild COVID-19 were followed by sequencing TCRalpha and TCRbeta repertoires longitudinally. Two young, previously healthy adult volunteers made up the cohort, one male and one female. What the work shows at the level of the full study, not this receptor alone: SARS-CoV-2 specificity of the second-wave clones peaking on day 37 was not confirmed. Some responding clones were found in pre-infection memory, which suggests that pre-existing cross-reactive memory T cells took part in the SARS-CoV-2 response. The study included only a couple of mild cases, and larger cohorts that include severe cases with pre-infection samples were judged to be necessary. From day 15 to 85, contracting clones showed balanced CD4/CD8 phenotypes, whereas a second wave of clones that expanded from day 15 to 37 leaned towards CD4+. Contracting CD4+ clones were found mainly in CM and EM memory subsets, while CD8+ clones were enriched in EMRA.

Ficoll-Paque density gradient centrifugation was used to isolate PBMCs. Instrument on record: Illumina NovaSeq 6000. Using 5'RACE with constant-segment primers, TCRalpha and TCRbeta cDNA libraries were constructed, with sample barcodes and unique molecular identifiers added in the process. RNA was extracted from every sample with Trizol reagent. Library amplification was performed in two PCR steps, and a second sample barcode and Illumina TruSeq adapters were introduced in the second step. Libraries were sequenced on an Illumina NovaSeq with 2 x 150 bp paired-end reads. Regarding the original processing steps: Demultiplexing of reads and collapsing into UMI-guided consensus sequences were performed with migec v1.2.7. Using mixcr v2.1.11, the UMI consensuses were aligned to TRA and TRB V and J templates and assembled into clonotypes. A clonotype was counted as expanded or contracted only if both edgeR and NoisET called the change significant, with noise models trained on biological replicates. For edgeR calls, a false discovery rate-adjusted p below 0.01 and a log2 fold-change threshold of 1 were applied. As an exploratory analysis of dynamics, max-normalized trajectories of the 1000 most abundant clonotypes were examined with PCA combined with hierarchical clustering. Separately sequenced CD4+ and CD8+ repertoires were used to assign a CD4 or CD8 phenotype to each responding clone. TCRdb redid the processing of the public reads, applying fastp at Q25 and MiXCR, and retained in-frame beta chains. Records with the same CDR3 protein are collapsed into one entry carrying the most frequent genes and DNA. TCRdb's processing, not the study's, gives the V and J calls here. The sample contains roughly 380,000 distinct CDR3 sequences, 25% to 30% of them found a single time. The top ten hold approximately 13% of the sample.

The germline V gene supplies CDR1 SGHRS and CDR2 YFSETQ. Germline trimming amounts to 4 bases on V and 1 base on J, with 7 as the count of junction bases outside the gene matches. From the cysteine up to the phenylalanine, the CDR3 has a length of 16 residues. Only the CDR3 region is kept as DNA, spanning 48 bases read in frame from base 1. This clonotype was counted only a few times. Its antigen remains unidentified. One base away there is no much larger clone; base qualities are not given. The source material was PBMCs or a T cell subset sorted from them (not recorded which). The clonotype comes from an adult woman who had mild COVID-19 (a few samples of this study predate the infection). The sample titles of this study are shuffled in the database, so cell type and time point are left out; the donor was told from shared clones. Recombination linked TRBV5-1 to TRBJ2-2, and TRBD2 matches 7 of the central bases. DNA sequence: TGCGCCAGCAGCCCGCGAGCGGGGATGAACACCGGGGAGCTGTTTTTT. Its amino acids are CASSPRAGMNTGELFF.